Listed here is a single T cell receptor beta chain. This clone was found a few times. Its antigen target is currently unknown. Nothing much larger sits one base from this clone, and base qualities are not available. The sample's time point label, decoded: week 5, during vaccination. Every vaccine dose consisted of 300 ug of a 20-mer mutant IDH1 peptide in Montanide, administered subcutaneously together with topical imiquimod. Donors had newly diagnosed WHO grade 3 or 4 IDH1-mutant astrocytomas with loss of nuclear ATRX. The samples were drawn from NOA16, a multicentre, single-arm, open-label phase I trial in Germany that tested a mutant IDH1 peptide vaccine in humans for the first time. Genomic DNA for TCRB sequencing was extracted from EDTA blood using the DNeasy Blood and Tissue Kit. This sample is drawn from a study of a mutant IDH1 vaccine in newly diagnosed glioma (dated by TCRdb to the early 2020s). With respect to the entire study: Patients received eight vaccinations in weeks 1, 3, 5, 7, 11, 15, 19 and 23, corresponding to visits V03 through V10. Peripheral blood was collected at six visits: V03 (baseline), V05, V07, V10, V12 and V13. For exploratory analyses, longitudinal TCRB deep sequencing was carried out in around 26 treated patients wherever samples were available. Vaccination started 4-6 weeks after radiotherapy alone, or was given together with temozolomide cycles in the groups whose treatment included chemotherapy. Before enrollment, most patients had been given radiochemotherapy with temozolomide as standard therapy, while the rest had received either radiotherapy alone or temozolomide alone. Of the approximately 30 treated patients, approximately 62% were male and 37.5% were female, and the mean age was 40.4 years.

General conclusions and limits of the study: The authors noted that analyses of patient blood samples could not be reproduced because of sample limitations. Selection of PBMC samples for TCRB deep sequencing was based on availability. Pseudoprogression appeared unrelated to alterations in the top peripheral T cell clonotypes detected by TCRB sequencing. Across multiple MHC alleles, vaccine-induced immune responses were seen in approximately 93% of patients.

Library preparation used the immunoSEQ multiplex PCR assay. Rearranged TCR beta chain sequences were amplified using the hsTCRB Kit according to the manufacturer's protocol. TCRB libraries were sequenced on an Illumina MiSeq. The paper's processing steps were these. Demultiplexing, trimming and gene mapping were performed with the kit vendor's proprietary platform. TCRdb took over this immuneACCESS table, retaining in-frame rearrangements with V and J assigned. Such tables are incomplete; in checked studies, under half of the missing clones stem from an unresolved V gene, and the remainder is unexplained. D and trimming were read from the DNA, whereas the V and J calls and clone size are those reported in that table. The sample contains roughly 30,000 clones, roughly nine tenths of them found a single time. Of the sample, around 3.5% is held by the ten largest clones. Sequencing used peripheral blood mononuclear cells (PBMCs), obtained from a glioma patient whose treatment included an IDH1 peptide vaccine. The sequence was collected from a woman in her forties with glioma. Some clones in this sample may be carry-over from other donors' samples.

The nucleotide sequence reads TGTGCCAGCAACATGGAAGGGGCGACCGTTAATAGCAATCAGCCCCAGCATTTT. Its amino acids are CASNMEGATVNSNQPQHF. The chain couples TRBV28 to TRBJ1-5; D gene: possibly TRBD1, on 5 matching bases. V is pared back by 7 bases and J by 0 bases, with 22 bases lying between the germline termini. The CDR3 spans 18 residues, from the cysteine through the phenylalanine. Only the CDR3 region is kept as DNA, spanning 54 bases read in frame from base 1. Looking up the germline V gene yields CDR1 MDHEN and CDR2 SYDVKM.